A selection of T cell receptor beta chains follows, all from one sample in a study of T cell responses to AZD1222 COVID-19 vaccine. The method was immunoSEQ multiplex PCR; TCRdb's version includes in-frame clones alone and lacks a portion of them. This sample has more than 85,000 clones, with roughly 86% found just once. The sample in question was peripheral blood, obtained on day 0 of AZD1222 vaccination. The receptors come from an adult in good health. The CDR3 runs from the conserved cysteine through the conserved F or W. The D gene is left open where the match is weak. Clone size is stated in some rows and not others, as once, few, many or a class when expanded.

TGTGCCAGCAGCTTAGGCAGAGCGGGCAATCAGCCCCAGCATTTT,CASSLGRAGNQPQHF,TRBJ1-5,.,TRBV7-2,.
TGCAGCGATGCCGGGACAGAGACTGGCTACACCTTC,CSDAGTETGYTF,TRBJ1-2,TRBD1,TRBV29-1,.
TGTGCCAGCAGCTTAGCCTCAGGGGACTATGGCTACACCTTC,CASSLASGDYGYTF,TRBJ1-2,.,TRBV7-2,.
TGTGCCAGCAGCCAAGATTCTTTAGGGGCTAATGAAAAACTGTTTTTT,CASSQDSLGANEKLFF,TRBJ1-4,.,TRBV4-2,.
TGTGCCAGCAGTCGTCAGGGGAAAGGTCAGCCCCAGCATTTT,CASSRQGKGQPQHF,TRBJ1-5,.,TRBV28,.
TGTGCCATCAGCTTTGAACCCGTCAAGGGCACTGAAGCTTTCTTT,CAISFEPVKGTEAFF,TRBJ1-1,.,TRBV10-3,.
TGTGCCAGCAGTTTAGTGTCGGGAGCTAACTATGGCTACACCTTC,CASSLVSGANYGYTF,TRBJ1-2,.,TRBV27,.
TGTGCCAGCACCAAGACCCAATCCTACAATGAGCAGTTCTTC,CASTKTQSYNEQFF,TRBJ2-1,.,TRBV2,.
TGTGCCAGCAGTGACCTCCGGGGGTGGGATGAGCAGTTCTTC,CASSDLRGWDEQFF,TRBJ2-1,.,TRBV6-1,.
TGTGCCAGCAGTTCCGGGACAACTAGCACAGATACGCAGTATTTT,CASSSGTTSTDTQYF,TRBJ2-3,.,TRBV6-2/TRBV6-3,.
TGCGCCAGCAGCTTGGCCACACAGAACACTGAAGCTTTCTTT,CASSLATQNTEAFF,TRBJ1-1,.,TRBV5-1,.
TGTGCCAGCTCACCCCCCCTGGGTAGCGGGGGCTCCTACGAGCAGTACTTC,CASSPPLGSGGSYEQYF,TRBJ2-7,TRBD2,TRBV18,.
TGTGCCAGCAGCTCCGATAATGAAAAACTGTTTTTT,CASSSDNEKLFF,TRBJ1-4,.,TRBV7-6,.
TGTGCCAGCAGCCAAGTAGCGGGGTCCTACAATGAGCAGTTCTTC,CASSQVAGSYNEQFF,TRBJ2-1,TRBD2,TRBV4-2,.
TGCAGCGTCGCCGGGAAGAAAGAGACCCAGTACTTC,CSVAGKKETQYF,TRBJ2-5,.,TRBV29-1,.
TGTGCCAGCAGTGGGACAAACACTGAAGCTTTCTTT,CASSGTNTEAFF,TRBJ1-1,.,TRBV2,.
TGTGCCAGCAGCTTGGATGCAGGGTTTCAGCCCCAGCATTTT,CASSLDAGFQPQHF,TRBJ1-5,.,TRBV5-5,.
TGTGCCAGCAGCTTAGGACTAGCGGGAGTTTGGTACGAGCAGTACTTC,CASSLGLAGVWYEQYF,TRBJ2-7,TRBD2,TRBV7-2,.
TGTGCCAGCAGCTTGACAGGGATCTACGAGCAGTACTTC,CASSLTGIYEQYF,TRBJ2-7,TRBD1,TRBV7-9,.
TGTGCCAGCAGCTCCCTCTCCTACAATGAGCAGTTCTTC,CASSSLSYNEQFF,TRBJ2-1,.,TRBV7-2,.
TGTGCCAGTAGCCCCAGGAGTCTAGCCAAAAACATTCAGTACTTC,CASSPRSLAKNIQYF,TRBJ2-4,.,TRBV19,.
TGTGCCAGCTCACCTAAGACAGGGGGTACGCAGTATTTT,CASSPKTGGTQYF,TRBJ2-3,TRBD1,TRBV18,.
TGTGCCACCGGACGGTACGGGTTGGGAATTGAAGCTTTCTTT,CATGRYGLGIEAFF,TRBJ1-1,.,TRBV6-5,.
TGTGCCAGTACCCTAGGGGGGTTCGGCACTGAAGCTTTCTTT,CASTLGGFGTEAFF,TRBJ1-1,.,TRBV19,few
TGTGCCAGCAGCTTTGTCAGGGAAGAGACCCAGTACTTC,CASSFVREETQYF,TRBJ2-5,.,TRBV7-8,.
TGTGCCAGCAGGGCGGGGGGACCCTATGGCTACACCTTC,CASRAGGPYGYTF,TRBJ1-2,.,TRBV7-2,.
TGTGCCAGCAGTGAGTCGGGGGCGAGGACAGATACGCAGTATTTT,CASSESGARTDTQYF,TRBJ2-3,.,TRBV6-4,.
TGCGCCAGCAGCCAGAGGGACAGGGGGGCCGGGGAGCTGTTTTTT,CASSQRDRGAGELFF,TRBJ2-2,TRBD1,TRBV4-1,once
TGTGCCAGCAGCTTAGGAGGGGGGGCGCGAAGCAATCAGCCCCAGCATTTT,CASSLGGGARSNQPQHF,TRBJ1-5,.,TRBV7-9,.
TGTGCCACCCCCGATCGACTAGCGGGACCCCCCCCGCAAGAGACCCAGTACTTC,CATPDRLAGPPPQETQYF,TRBJ2-5,TRBD2,TRBV15,.
TGCAGCGTTGAACTCCTGGATACGCAGTATTTT,CSVELLDTQYF,TRBJ2-3,.,TRBV29-1,.
TGCAGCGTTGACGTCGGACAGGGGCTCACCGGGGAGCTGTTTTTT,CSVDVGQGLTGELFF,TRBJ2-2,TRBD1,TRBV29-1,.
TGTGCCACCAGCAGCCTTAGGGGGGGCGGCAATCAGCCCCAGCATTTT,CATSSLRGGGNQPQHF,TRBJ1-5,.,TRBV15,.
TGTGCCAGCAGCTTAGGCGTGGTACCTGATACGCAGTATTTT,CASSLGVVPDTQYF,TRBJ2-3,.,TRBV7-2,once
TGCAGTGCTAGAGAAGGCACAGAAGCTTTCTTT,CSAREGTEAFF,TRBJ1-1,.,TRBV20-1,.
TGTGCCAGCAGCCCCGTGGGGGGGGATGAAAAACTGTTTTTT,CASSPVGGDEKLFF,TRBJ1-4,.,TRBV6-5,few
TGTGCCAGCAGCTTGCAGGTGAACACTGAAGCTTTCTTT,CASSLQVNTEAFF,TRBJ1-1,.,TRBV7-2,.
TGTGCCAGCAGCTTAGTGGGCGGGGGTGCGACCCCTGGGGGCTACACCTTC,CASSLVGGGATPGGYTF,TRBJ1-2,.,TRBV7-2,.
TGTGCCAGCAGCTCATACTCTGGGGCCAACGTCCTGACTTTC,CASSSYSGANVLTF,TRBJ2-6,.,TRBV5-8,.
TGTGCCAGCAGCGTAGGGCCTTTCATCGGGAGCCCTAGCTCTGGAAACACCATATATTTT,CASSVGPFIGSPSSGNTIYF,TRBJ1-3,.,TRBV9,.
TGTGCCAGTAGTATAGGGCCAGGGCGTCGCACTGAAGCTTTCTTT,CASSIGPGRRTEAFF,TRBJ1-1,.,TRBV19,once
TGTGCCAGCAGCCCGACACAGGGGGCAAGTTCACCCCTCCACTTT,CASSPTQGASSPLHF,TRBJ1-6,TRBD1,TRBV9,.